These 16 T cell receptor beta chains were sequenced from one sample in a study of human T cells and chemical hapten exposure. Indicated time point: patch test 3, about 24 weeks after DPC sensitization. Treatment reported: therapeutic diphenylcyclopropenone sensitization with weekly scalp DPC. TCRdb re-called the RACE reads through MiXCR, storing one row per CDR3 protein. The sample comprises tens of thousands of distinct CDR3 sequences, roughly 13% of which are singletons, and roughly 6% rests with the top ten. Sequencing used whole blood, obtained in connection with sensitization to the hapten diphenylcyclopropenone (DPC). The receptors were gathered from a woman aged 45-65 years with alopecia areata. Some clones in this sample may be carry-over from other donors' samples.

The table lists this clonotype with many counts. The rearrangement links TRBV20-1 to TRBJ2-1, with 9 positions matching TRBD2. Germline values: CDR1 DFQATT, CDR2 SNEGSKA (reference sequence). Trimming removed 0 bases from V and 3 bases from J; junction bases left unmatched: 12. The CDR3 length is 18 residues. CDR3 residues: CSARDPAGGLVGYNEQFF. CDR3 in DNA: TGCAGTGCTAGAGACCCAGCGGGAGGCCTTGTTGGCTACAATGAGCAGTTCTTC.

The J gene is TRBJ1-1, the V gene TRBV27; D remains ambiguous. The CDR3 sequence is 14 residues long. V shed 2 bases and J shed 1 base, with 8 bases lying between them. In germline, CDR1 is MNHEY, CDR2 SMNVEV (reference sequence). The chain's CDR3 is CASSLIAGNTEAFF. In DNA form, the CDR3 reads TGTGCCAGCAGTTTAATCGCAGGGAACACTGAAGCTTTCTTT.

This clonotype has a count of ten or more. The gene calls are TRBV2 and TRBJ1-1; D uncertain. Trimming stripped 4 bases from V and 2 bases from J, with 8 bases between. The CDR3 extends over 13 amino acids. Germline-derived CDR1 and CDR2 are SNHLY and FYNNEI. CDR3 bases: TGTGCCAGCAGTGCCGATCCAAACACTGAAGCTTTCTTT. Translation: CASSADPNTEAFF.

This clonotype was recorded at least ten times. The rearrangement uses TRBV7-9 and TRBJ2-5, with TRBD2 matching 12 bases. The CDR3 is 16 residues long. Germline CDR1 and CDR2: SEHNR and FQNEAQ (reference sequence). V lost 6 bases to trimming and J lost 1 base; unmatched junction nucleotides: 6. This CDR3 is CASRIGTSGFQETQYF. The CDR3 DNA is TGTGCCAGCAGAATCGGGACTAGCGGGTTCCAAGAGACCCAGTACTTC.

The chain carries TRBV20-1 and TRBJ2-1; 10 nucleotides agree with TRBD2. CDR3 length: 15 residues. The germline gives CDR1 DFQATT, CDR2 SNEGSKA (reference sequence). V was clipped by 6 bases and J by 4 bases; unmatched bases: 9. The CDR3, as DNA: TGCAGTGCAAATCCCGGGACTAGCGCTTACAATGAGCAGTTCTTC. Its translation is CSANPGTSAYNEQFF.

This clonotype was observed a few times. The chain links TRBV7-8 to TRBJ1-1, with 7 bases fitting TRBD1. Germline-derived CDR1 and CDR2 are SGHVS and FQNEAQ. CDR3 size: 15 residues. V was clipped by 5 bases and J by 3 bases; unmatched bases: 9. Here the CDR3 DNA reads TGTGCCAGCAGCCAGTTGACAGGGCTTGACACTGAAGCTTTCTTT. This codes for CASSQLTGLDTEAFF.

The chain joins TRBV3-1 to TRBJ2-5; TRBD2 matches 8 bases. Germline V gene sequence: CDR1 LGHDT, CDR2 YNNKEL (reference sequence). The J segment lost 2 bases and the V segment lost 5 bases, leaving 7 bases of the junction unmatched. The CDR3 is made up of 15 amino acids. CDR3: CASSLWTSPQETQYF. The CDR3 nucleotides are TGTGCCAGCAGCTTATGGACTAGCCCTCAAGAGACCCAGTACTTC.

This clonotype was detected ten times or more. V gene TRBV29-1 combines with J gene TRBJ1-5; 9 nucleotides match TRBD1. The junction had 12 bases not matched to a gene; V was cut back by 5 bases and J by 1 base. This CDR3 spans 17 amino acids. Germline assignment: CDR1 SQVTM and CDR2 ANQGSEA. The DNA of the CDR3 is TGCAGCGTTCCCGGGACAGGGAAAGTTAGGAGCAATCAGCCCCAGCATTTT. Amino acid sequence: CSVPGTGKVRSNQPQHF.

There are a few counts of this clonotype. The chain links TRBV11-2 to TRBJ2-5, with D possibly matching TRBD2 (6 bases). The CDR3 contains 13 residues. CDR1 and CDR2 from the germline V gene are SGHAT and FQNNGV. V lost 8 bases and J lost 6, with 16 bases in between. CDR3 region: CASRRDSSQTQYF. The CDR3 DNA reads as TGTGCCAGCCGACGGGACTCCTCTCAGACCCAGTACTTC.

This rearrangement joins TRBV5-1 to TRBJ2-3, with unresolved D. Trimming cost V 4 bases and J 1 base, with 10 bases left between them. CDR3 length: 14 residues. Germline values: CDR1 SGHRS, CDR2 YFSETQ. The CDR3 loop is CASSIETGTDTQYF. DNA of the CDR3: TGCGCCAGCAGCATTGAGACGGGCACAGATACGCAGTATTTT.

This clonotype was seen many times. The CDR3 nucleotides read TGCAGTGCCCTGGACACAACAAACTATGGCTACACCTTC. This codes for CSALDTTNYGYTF. The chain joins TRBV20-1 to TRBJ1-2; D is possibly TRBD1 (5 bases). There are 13 residues in the CDR3. The V end lost 6 bases, the J end lost 2 bases, and 13 bases lay between the germline ends. CDR1 and CDR2 from the germline V gene are DFQATT and SNEGSKA (reference sequence).

This clonotype appeared many times. The chain uses TRBV11-2 and TRBJ2-4, with D possibly matching TRBD2 (5 bases). The CDR3 sequence is 15 residues long. Germline assignment: CDR1 SGHAT and CDR2 FQNNGV. The germline V and J ends were trimmed by 3 bases and 9 bases, with 18 bases remaining between them. The DNA of the CDR3 is TGTGCCAGCAGCTTTGACCGTTGGCGCGAGGGCATTCAGTACTTC. It yields the protein CASSFDRWREGIQYF. Combining the CDR3 with reference TRBV11-2 and TRBJ2-4 gives the whole variable domain EAGVAQSPRYKIIEKRQSVAFWCNPISGHATLYWYQQILGQGPKLLIQFQNNGVVDDSQLPKDRFSAERLKGVDSTLKIQPAKLEDSAVYLCASSFDRWREGIQYFGAGTRLSVL.

This clonotype occurred a few times. This rearrangement joins TRBV3-1 to TRBJ2-1; the match to TRBD2 covers 8 bases. This CDR3 is built from 16 residues. Trimming took 4 bases from V and 6 from J; bases not matched to a gene: 11. Germline values: CDR1 LGHDT, CDR2 YNNKEL (reference sequence). The CDR3 coding sequence is TGTGCCAGCAGCCTCACCCCTAGCGGGTTATCCAATGAGCAGTTCTTC. Residues: CASSLTPSGLSNEQFF.

The chain employs TRBV4-2 and TRBJ2-7; 7 bases fit TRBD2. Germline CDR1 and CDR2: LGHNA and YNFKEQ. CDR3 length: 15 residues. V dropped 0 bases and J dropped 2; count of bases not matched to a gene: 4. The CDR3 loop is CASSQESGAPYEQYF. The CDR3 DNA follows: TGTGCCAGCAGCCAAGAAAGCGGGGCTCCCTACGAGCAGTACTTC.

This clonotype has a handful of counts. The chain employs TRBV20-1 and TRBJ1-5; D possibly corresponds to TRBD1 (5 bases). Per germline, CDR1 DFQATT and CDR2 SNEGSKA (reference sequence). The V end lost 3 bases, the J end lost 6 bases, and 12 bases lay between the germline ends. The CDR3 is 13 amino acids. The CDR3: CSASAPGRQPQHF. The CDR3 DNA follows: TGCAGTGCTAGCGCCCCGGGACGTCAGCCCCAGCATTTT.

This clonotype was recorded a few times. The chain couples TRBV9 to TRBJ2-7; D remains unclear. From germline, CDR1 is SGDLS and CDR2 YYNGEE. Trimming removed 4 bases from V and 0 bases from J, with 14 bases in between. The CDR3 spans 15 residues. The CDR3 region has the DNA TGTGCCAGCAGCACCGGGCCGTCGGGCTCCTACGAGCAGTACTTC. Amino acids: CASSTGPSGSYEQYF.